This T cell receptor beta chain derives from a study of cytomegalovirus exposure and HLA in healthy donors. It was with 60 Vbeta and 13 Jbeta primers that the PCR ran. The repertoire was sequenced with immunoSEQ multiplex PCR; TCRdb's copy has only in-frame clones and lacks some. The sample holds fewer than 85,000 clones, around 82% seen once. Study conclusions and caveats: Associated with HLA alleles at 0.05 false discovery rate in a later analysis were 16,951 TCR beta sequences. Some V segments could not be told apart, so they were left out, TRBV6-2 and TRBV6-3 among them.

With regard to this clone: Its target is not known.

CDR3 length: 16 residues. V lost 0 bases and J lost 2; bases outside the gene matches: 3. CDR1 is SGDLS and CDR2 is YYNGEE in the germline V gene. Sequences were obtained from PBMCs. This receptor was obtained from a man in his forties or fifties in good health and CMV-seronegative. V is TRBV9 and J is TRBJ2-1; 9 nucleotides match TRBD2. This chain's CDR3 is CASSVVAGGTYNEQFF. For the CDR3, the DNA is TGTGCCAGCAGCGTAGTCGCGGGGGGGACCTACAATGAGCAGTTCTTC. Variable domain in full (rest from reference TRBV9 and TRBJ2-1): DSGVTQTPKHLITATGQRVTLRCSPRSGDLSVYWYQQSLDQGLQFLIQYYNGEERAKGNILERFSAQQFPDLHSELNLSSLELGDSALYFCASSVVAGGTYNEQFFGPGTRLTVL.